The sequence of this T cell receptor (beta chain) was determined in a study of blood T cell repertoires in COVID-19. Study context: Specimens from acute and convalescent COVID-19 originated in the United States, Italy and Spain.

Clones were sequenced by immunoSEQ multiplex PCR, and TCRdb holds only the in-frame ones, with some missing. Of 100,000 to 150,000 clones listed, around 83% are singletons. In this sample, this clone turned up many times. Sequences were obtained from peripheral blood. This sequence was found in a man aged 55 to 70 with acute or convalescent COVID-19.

The CDR3 region has the DNA TGTGCCAGCAGCCCAGAACAGGGGATGAACACCGGGGAGCTGTTTTTT. It yields the protein CASSPEQGMNTGELFF. The chain combines TRBV7-6 with TRBJ2-2, with TRBD1 identical over 7 bases. The germline gives CDR1 SGHVS, CDR2 FNYEAQ. V lost 5 bases and J lost 1; bases outside the gene matches: 7. The CDR3 covers 16 residues.